The 22 T cell receptor beta chains given below trace back to one sample, sequenced in a study of technical replicates of blood from a handful of donors. TCRdb keeps only in-frame clones here, not all; method: immunoSEQ multiplex PCR. The sample has about 84,000 clones, 93% seen once. Sequenced material: T cells isolated from PBMCs. The receptors come from a human donor in good health.

J is TRBJ1-1 and V is TRBV7-6; TRBD1 agrees at 8 bases. Losses at the gene ends were 5 bases for V and 5 bases for J; bases not matched to a gene: 10. This CDR3 region has 15 residues. Per the germline V gene, CDR1 is SGHVS and CDR2 is FNYEAQ. The DNA of the CDR3 is TGTGCCAGCAGCCCAGAGAGGACAGGGCGGACTGAAGCTTTCTTT. Amino acid sequence: CASSPERTGRTEAFF.

CDR3 nucleotide sequence: TGTGCCAGCAGAAAAGGACAGGGGGGAGATTATGGCTACACCTTC. Amino acid sequence: CASRKGQGGDYGYTF. The chain joins TRBV5-5 to TRBJ1-2, with 10 bases identical to TRBD1. CDR1 is SGHKS, CDR2 YYEKEE, per germline (reference sequence). This CDR3 region has 15 residues. Trimming cost V 5 bases and J 5 bases; bases outside gene matches: 9.

The sample holds one count of this clone. This chain uses TRBV6-1 with TRBJ2-3, with TRBD2 matching over 9 bases. CDR3 length: 14 residues. The germline V gene encodes CDR1 MNHNS and CDR2 SASEGT. Losses at the gene ends were 6 bases for V and 5 bases for J; bases not matched to a gene: 6. The CDR3 DNA reads TGTGCCAGCAGACCGGGACTAGCCAGAGATACGCAGTATTTT. Translating gives CASRPGLARDTQYF.

The genes are TRBV5-1 and TRBJ2-5, with no clear D. The CDR3 runs to 15 residues. Germline V gene data show CDR1 as SGHRS and CDR2 as YFSETQ. V dropped 4 bases and J dropped 1 base, with 14 bases sitting between them. CDR3 loop: CASSARAQIQETQYF. In nucleotides, the CDR3 is TGCGCCAGCAGCGCCCGAGCGCAGATCCAAGAGACCCAGTACTTC.

V is TRBV6-1 and J is TRBJ2-1, with TRBD2 matching 12 bases. Looked up from germline, CDR1 is MNHNS and CDR2 is SASEGT. There are 15 residues in the CDR3. The V gene end was trimmed by 4 bases and the J gene end by 3 bases; junction bases not matched to a gene: 1. The CDR3 reads CASSAGLAGYNEQFF. The CDR3 DNA follows: TGTGCCAGCAGTGCGGGACTAGCGGGCTACAATGAGCAGTTCTTC.

V and J are TRBV2 and TRBJ1-1, with 10 positions matching TRBD1. Per the germline V gene, CDR1 is SNHLY and CDR2 is FYNNEI. Losses at the gene ends were 4 bases for V and 6 bases for J; bases not matched to a gene: 8. This CDR3 is built from 15 residues. The CDR3 bases are TGTGCCAGCAGTGGGGCGACAGGGGGCTTCGCTGAAGCTTTCTTT. This gives the protein CASSGATGGFAEAFF. The full variable domain, its missing parts supplied by reference TRBV2 and TRBJ1-1, is EPEVTQTPSHQVTQMGQEVILRCVPISNHLYFYWYRQILGQKVEFLVSFYNNEISEKSEIFDDQFSVERPDGSNFTLKIRSTKLEDSAMYFCASSGATGGFAEAFFGQGTRLTVV.

To note about this clone: A junction end diverges from the germline sequence, so it may reflect a read error. The chain links TRBV28 to TRBJ2-1, with a weak D call TRBD1 (6 bases). CDR3 size: 15 residues. Germline assignment: CDR1 MDHEN and CDR2 SYDVKM. Here the CDR3 DNA reads TGTGCCAGCATCCCCCCGGACAGTTCCTTCAATGAGCAGTTCTTC. It encodes CASIPPDSSFNEQFF.

This rearrangement joins TRBV4-1 to TRBJ2-7, with 10 positions matching TRBD2. With V trimmed by 4 bases and J by 6 bases, 9 bases remained unmatched. Germline V gene sequence: CDR1 MGHRA, CDR2 YSYEKL. The CDR3 runs 15 residues. In DNA, the CDR3 is TGCGCCAGCAGCCGAGTACAGCGGGAGGGCCCCGAGCAGTACTTC. It specifies CASSRVQREGPEQYF.

The genes are TRBV6-5 and TRBJ2-3; tentative D call: TRBD1 (6 bases). Trimming stripped 4 bases from V and 5 bases from J, with 13 bases between. Germline CDR1 and CDR2: MNHEY and SVGAGI. The CDR3 consists of 14 residues. CDR3 protein: CASSSPGQQDTQYF. Written as DNA, the CDR3 is TGTGCCAGCAGTTCCCCGGGACAACAAGATACGCAGTATTTT.

The chain couples TRBV6-6 to TRBJ2-2; D call uncertain. The V end lost 0 bases, the J end lost 8 bases, and 4 bases lay between the germline ends. The CDR3 sequence is 12 residues long. From germline, CDR1 is MNHNY and CDR2 SVGAGI (reference sequence). This CDR3 is CASSYSAGELFF. Written as DNA, the CDR3 is TGTGCCAGCAGTTACTCAGCAGGGGAGCTGTTTTTT.

This clone has only one observation. The chain couples TRBV6-5 to TRBJ2-1, with 10 nucleotides matching TRBD2. The CDR3 extends over 12 amino acids. Germline CDR1 MNHEY, CDR2 SVGAGI. V was clipped by 7 bases and J by 8 bases; unmatched bases: 2. The chain's CDR3 is CASTSGSYEQFF. As DNA, the CDR3 is TGTGCCAGCACTAGCGGGAGCTATGAGCAGTTCTTC.

The chain links TRBV10-3 to TRBJ1-2, with 8 nucleotides matching TRBD1. The CDR3 consists of 16 residues. Trimming at V came to 2 bases and at J to 4 bases, leaving 9 bases not matched to a gene. Looked up from germline, CDR1 is ENHRY and CDR2 is SYGVKD. The chain's CDR3 is CAISEPGQGGFYGYTF. DNA for the CDR3: TGTGCCATCAGTGAGCCAGGACAGGGAGGTTTCTATGGCTACACCTTC.

DNA for the CDR3: TGTGCCAGTAGTATATATACAGGGAACTACGAGCAGTACTTC. Amino acids: CASSIYTGNYEQYF. The chain carries TRBV19 and TRBJ2-7, with D perhaps matching TRBD1 (6 bases). The length of the CDR3 is 14 residues. Trimming shortened V by 2 bases and J by 3 bases, and 11 bases separated the two germline ends. Germline V gives CDR1 LNHDA, CDR2 SQIVND (reference sequence).

This chain links TRBV19 with TRBJ2-2; tentative D call: TRBD2 (6 bases). Trimming removed 1 base from V and 0 bases from J, with 6 bases in between. This CDR3 has 15 amino acids. Germline CDR1 LNHDA, CDR2 SQIVND (reference sequence). CDR3 sequence: CASSIGGANTGELFF. The CDR3 DNA is TGTGCCAGTAGTATAGGGGGGGCGAACACCGGGGAGCTGTTTTTT.

This clone was seen only once. The chain couples TRBV9 to TRBJ1-6; a possible D gene is TRBD1 (6 bases). Trimming took off 0 bases at V and 7 bases at J, with 11 bases between the two ends. Germline-derived CDR1 and CDR2 are SGDLS and YYNGEE. The CDR3 loop spans 15 amino acids. The CDR3 nucleotides read TGTGCCAGCAGCGTAGAAAGAACAGGGAATTCACCCCTCCACTTT. Translating it yields CASSVERTGNSPLHF.

The chain carries TRBV2 and TRBJ1-1; perhaps TRBD1 as D (6 bases). Trimming pared 7 bases from V and 3 bases from J, leaving 18 bases between. Per germline, CDR1 SNHLY and CDR2 FYNNEI. The CDR3 totals 15 residues. The CDR3 reads CASTMGHTGDTEAFF. The CDR3 DNA reads TGTGCCAGCACCATGGGACATACTGGGGACACTGAAGCTTTCTTT.

The chain carries TRBV2 and TRBJ1-6; D uncertain. Per germline, CDR1 SNHLY and CDR2 FYNNEI. This CDR3 spans 12 amino acids. V gave up 10 bases and J gave up 8 bases, with 12 bases separating them. The chain's CDR3 is CATCRVDSPLHF. As DNA, the CDR3 is TGTGCCACCTGCCGGGTCGATTCACCCCTCCACTTT.

This chain uses TRBV4-1 with TRBJ2-2, with 7 bases matching TRBD1. The CDR3 is 18 amino acids. From germline, CDR1 is MGHRA and CDR2 YSYEKL. V shed 1 base, J shed 0 bases, and the junction held 8 bases outside the gene matches. CDR3 residues: CASSQVRSGQPNTGELFF. In nucleotides, the CDR3 is TGCGCCAGCAGCCAAGTCCGATCGGGACAGCCGAACACCGGGGAGCTGTTTTTT.

The chain carries TRBV19 and TRBJ2-7; a weak D match, TRBD2 (6 bases). The ends were cut back, 3 bases at V and 4 bases at J, with 16 bases in the middle. The CDR3 is 15 residues long. Germline V lookup: CDR1 LNHDA, CDR2 SQIVND (reference sequence). CDR3 sequence: CASSMRSVGGYEQYF. DNA for the CDR3: TGTGCCAGTAGTATGCGGTCGGTGGGAGGTTACGAGCAGTACTTC.

CDR3 sequence reads: CASSLVTGGSATQYF. CDR3 DNA sequence: TGTGCCAGCAGCTTGGTGACAGGGGGAAGCGCTACGCAGTATTTT. The chain recombines TRBV5-6 with TRBJ2-3; 9 nucleotides line up with TRBD1. The CDR3 runs to 15 residues. Trimming cost V 0 bases and J 8 bases; bases outside gene matches: 7. CDR1 is SGHDT and CDR2 is YYEEEE in the germline V gene.

CDR3 sequence: CASSLAGQSNSPLHF. As DNA, the CDR3 is TGTGCCAGCAGCTTAGCGGGACAGAGTAATTCACCCCTCCACTTT. The chain employs TRBV7-6 and TRBJ1-6; 7 nucleotides agree with TRBD1. Per the germline V gene, CDR1 is SGHVS and CDR2 is FNYEAQ. V lost 0 bases and J lost 6; bases outside the gene matches: 2. The CDR3 runs 15 residues.

This sequence joins TRBV2 and TRBJ2-3; 7 bases agree with TRBD1. Germline-derived CDR1 and CDR2 are SNHLY and FYNNEI. The ends lost 7 bases at V and 0 bases at J; junction bases unmatched: 4. The CDR3 consists of 14 residues. CDR3 sequence reads: CASKTGQSTDTQYF. CDR3 nucleotide sequence: TGTGCCAGCAAAACGGGACAGAGCACAGATACGCAGTATTTT.